Each of the 27 T cell receptor beta chains below was sequenced from the same sample in a study of T cell responses to AZD1222 COVID-19 vaccine. Measured with immunoSEQ multiplex PCR; TCRdb has only the in-frame clones, and not every one. The sample holds more than 150,000 clones, 70% to 90% seen once. The sequences come from peripheral blood, collected on day 0 of AZD1222 vaccination. The receptors were sampled from an adult in good health.

The chain employs TRBV5-1 and TRBJ1-2; D unclear. V lost 0 bases, J lost 1 base, and 10 bases lay in between. Germline V gene lookup returns CDR1 SGHRS and CDR2 YFSETQ. This CDR3 comprises 15 residues. The CDR3 sequence: CASSLALQNNYGYTF. The DNA of the CDR3 is TGCGCCAGCAGCTTGGCTCTCCAGAATAACTATGGCTACACCTTC.

The rearrangement joins TRBV28 to TRBJ1-5; D is perhaps TRBD1 (5 bases). The germline V gene encodes CDR1 MDHEN and CDR2 SYDVKM. Trimming took 6 bases from V and 0 from J, leaving 12 bases between them. This CDR3 is built from 15 residues. CDR3 DNA sequence: TGTGCCAGCAGGAGGGGTTTTTATAGCAATCAGCCCCAGCATTTT. It translates to CASRRGFYSNQPQHF.

V usage is TRBV28 and J usage is TRBJ2-1; D ambiguous. V was trimmed by 6 bases and J by 3 bases, leaving 24 bases between them. The germline CDR1 and CDR2 sequences are MDHEN and SYDVKM. CDR3 size: 18 residues. CDR3 region: CASSPASWVRGIYNEQFF. CDR3 nucleotide sequence: TGTGCCAGCAGCCCCGCCTCCTGGGTTCGCGGAATCTACAATGAGCAGTTCTTC.

The CDR3 DNA reads as TGTGCCAGCAGCTTACTATGGTCGGCATCTGGAAACACCATATATTTT. It is translated as CASSLLWSASGNTIYF. This chain connects TRBV5-6 to TRBJ1-3; D gene uncertain. The CDR3 loop spans 16 amino acids. CDR1 is SGHDT, CDR2 YYEEEE, per germline. Trimming pared 2 bases from V and 1 base from J, leaving 13 bases between. Full variable domain (missing parts from reference TRBV5-6 and TRBJ1-3): DAGVTQSPTHLIKTRGQQVTLRCSPKSGHDTVSWYQQALGQGPQFIFQYYEEEERQRGNFPDRFSGHQFPNYSSELNVNALLLGDSALYLCASSLLWSASGNTIYFGEGSWLTVV.

This clone was recorded only once. The chain joins TRBV5-6 to TRBJ2-3, with no clear D. CDR1 is SGHDT and CDR2 is YYEEEE in the germline V gene. Trimming removed 4 bases from V and 3 bases from J, with 12 bases in between. The CDR3 has 14 amino acids. The CDR3 DNA follows: TGTGCCAGCAGCGAAAGGGCCGGAACAGATACGCAGTATTTT. Translation: CASSERAGTDTQYF.

The chain's CDR3 is CATKKVGQGIGEQYF. The CDR3 region has the DNA TGTGCCACCAAGAAAGTCGGACAGGGGATCGGCGAGCAGTACTTC. The chain joins TRBV6-6 to TRBJ2-7; 9 nucleotides align to TRBD1. The V segment lost 10 bases and the J segment 6 bases; nucleotides outside the gene matches: 16. The length of the CDR3 is 15 residues. Germline assignment: CDR1 MNHNY and CDR2 SVGAGI (reference sequence).

The chain employs TRBV7-2 and TRBJ2-3, with TRBD2 matching over 8 bases. With V trimmed by 5 bases and J by 3 bases, 4 bases remained unmatched. Germline CDR1 reads SGHTA; CDR2 reads FQGNSA. This CDR3 region has 14 residues. The CDR3 loop reads CASSEGLVTDTQYF. For the CDR3, the DNA is TGTGCCAGCAGCGAGGGACTAGTGACAGATACGCAGTATTTT.

The chain carries TRBV3-1 (or the pseudogene TRBV3-2) and TRBJ2-2; 7 bases match TRBD1. Germline values: CDR1 LGHDT, CDR2 YNNKEL (reference sequence). Trimming took 4 bases from V and 7 from J; bases not matched to a gene: 0. The CDR3 length is 12 residues. The CDR3 spells CASSRTGGELFF. The DNA for the CDR3 is TGTGCCAGCAGCCGGACAGGCGGGGAGCTGTTTTTT.

This rearrangement joins TRBV29-1 to TRBJ1-2; possibly TRBD1 for D (5 bases). Trimming took off 3 bases at V and 3 bases at J, with 17 bases between the two ends. Looked up from germline, CDR1 is SQVTM and CDR2 is ANQGSEA. CDR3 length equals 15 residues. CDR3 DNA: TGCAGCGTTGATAGGGTGGGGACCCAGGACTATGGCTACACCTTC. Its protein is CSVDRVGTQDYGYTF.

DNA of the CDR3: TGTGCCAGTAGTATATTTGGGGATCAGCCCCAGCATTTT. It codes for CASSIFGDQPQHF. This chain joins TRBV19 and TRBJ1-5; D call uncertain. Germline V gives CDR1 LNHDA, CDR2 SQIVND (reference sequence). The V gene lost 2 bases and the J gene lost 5 bases, with 7 bases spanning the gap. The CDR3 length is 13 residues.

This chain's CDR3 is CASSLEAWRINEQFF. In nucleotides, the CDR3 is TGTGCCAGCAGTTTGGAGGCCTGGCGCATCAATGAGCAGTTCTTC. The rearrangement uses TRBV27 and TRBJ2-1; perhaps TRBD2 as D (5 bases). V lost 3 bases to trimming and J lost 6 bases, with 15 bases between them. CDR3 length: 15 amino acids. Per germline, CDR1 MNHEY and CDR2 SMNVEV (reference sequence).

This chain links TRBV24-1 with TRBJ2-3; D unclear. The V end was cut by 3 bases, the J end by 0 bases, with 15 bases between. This CDR3 is 17 amino acids long. Germline CDR1 and CDR2: KGHDR and SFDVKD. CDR3 sequence reads: CATSDKGWQSSTDTQYF. Written as DNA, the CDR3 is TGTGCCACCAGTGATAAGGGTTGGCAGAGTAGCACAGATACGCAGTATTTT.

The gene calls are TRBV5-4 and TRBJ2-5; D gene unclear. Germline CDR1 reads SGHNT; CDR2 reads YYREEE (reference sequence). Trimming shortened V by 0 bases and J by 4 bases, and 10 bases separated the two germline ends. The CDR3 spans 14 residues. The CDR3 reads CASSLEGYRETQYF. In nucleotides, the CDR3 is TGTGCCAGCAGCTTGGAAGGTTATCGAGAGACCCAGTACTTC. The full variable domain, with the rest looked up from reference TRBV5-4 and TRBJ2-5, is ETGVTQSPTHLIKTRGQQVTLRCSSQSGHNTVSWYQQALGQGPQFIFQYYREEENGRGNFPPRFSGLQFPNYSSELNVNALELDDSALYLCASSLEGYRETQYFGPGTRLLVL.

The chain has TRBV7-2 and TRBJ1-5; no clear D gene. This CDR3 region has 13 residues. Germline V gene lookup returns CDR1 SGHTA and CDR2 FQGNSA. Trimming shortened V by 2 bases and J by 7 bases, and 9 bases separated the two germline ends. CDR3 DNA sequence: TGTGCCAGCAGCTTACTGGGTACCCAGCCCCAGCATTTT. Protein product: CASSLLGTQPQHF.

J is TRBJ2-7 and V is TRBV7-8, with 16 bases fitting TRBD2. This CDR3 comprises 20 residues. V was clipped by 5 bases and J by 0 bases; unmatched bases: 13. CDR1 is SGHVS, CDR2 FQNEAQ, per germline. This chain's CDR3 is CASSPYRIGTSGRASYEQYF. The CDR3 nucleotides read TGTGCCAGCAGCCCTTACCGAATCGGGACTAGCGGGAGGGCCTCCTACGAGCAGTACTTC.

The CDR3 protein is CASNQIAGQGGSPLHF. The CDR3 coding sequence is TGTGCCAGCAATCAAATCGCGGGACAGGGGGGTTCACCCCTCCACTTT. The V and J genes are TRBV28 and TRBJ1-6, with 11 bases that match TRBD1. This CDR3 spans 16 amino acids. Germline-derived CDR1 and CDR2 are MDHEN and SYDVKM. V gave up 7 bases and J gave up 9 bases; unmatched junction bases: 11.

This chain uses TRBV7-3 with TRBJ2-1; tentative D call: TRBD1 (6 bases). The CDR3 runs 16 residues. Between the trimmed V and J ends, which lost 5 bases and 3 bases, there was a span of 17 bases. Germline loops: CDR1 SGHTA, CDR2 FQGTGA. This CDR3 is CASSPMAGTLYNEQFF. The DNA for the CDR3 is TGTGCCAGCAGCCCCATGGCCGGGACACTCTACAATGAGCAGTTCTTC.

This chain connects TRBV27 to TRBJ1-6; 11 positions agree with TRBD1. V was pared by 5 bases and J by 3 bases, with 3 bases of the junction left unmatched. This CDR3 contains 16 residues. Germline CDR1 MNHEY, CDR2 SMNVEV (reference sequence). The CDR3 nucleotides read TGTGCCAGCAGTGCAGGGACAGGGGGCTATAATTCACCCCTCCACTTT. Protein sequence: CASSAGTGGYNSPLHF.

The rearrangement uses TRBV24-1 and TRBJ1-2; the D is unclear. Germline V CDR1 and CDR2: KGHDR, SFDVKD. This CDR3 comprises 13 residues. Trimming removed 3 bases at V and 5 bases at J, with 9 bases between. Written as DNA, the CDR3 is TGTGCCACCAGTGATCCCGCAGGATATGGCTACACCTTC. Translation: CATSDPAGYGYTF.

V is TRBV19 and J is TRBJ1-3; 8 bases match TRBD1. Germline assignment: CDR1 LNHDA and CDR2 SQIVND (reference sequence). With V trimmed by 5 bases and J by 2 bases, 2 bases remained unmatched. The CDR3 spans 14 residues. CDR3 protein: CASSPGQAGNTIYF. The CDR3 bases are TGTGCCAGTAGTCCGGGACAGGCTGGAAACACCATATATTTT.

The rearrangement joins TRBV6-6 to TRBJ2-7; tentative D call: TRBD1 (5 bases). Germline CDR1 reads MNHNY; CDR2 reads SVGAGI (reference sequence). Between the trimmed V and J ends, which lost 4 bases and 0 bases, there was a span of 16 bases. The CDR3 runs to 16 residues. The CDR3 region has the DNA TGTGCCAGCAGTTGGCTCCGGCAGGGCCACTCCTACGAGCAGTACTTC. Protein sequence: CASSWLRQGHSYEQYF.

In its sample, this clone was seen a few times. The chain is built from TRBV7-2 and TRBJ1-5; possible D gene TRBD1, 5 bases. Trimming pared 1 base from V and 0 bases from J, leaving 13 bases between. The germline V gene encodes CDR1 SGHTA and CDR2 FQGNSA. This CDR3 is built from 17 residues. CDR3 DNA: TGTGCCAGCAGCTTAGACGGGACTCAGTATAGCAATCAGCCCCAGCATTTT. This translates into CASSLDGTQYSNQPQHF. Using reference TRBV7-2 and TRBJ1-5 for the parts outside the CDR3, the full variable domain is GAGVSQSPSNKVTEKGKDVELRCDPISGHTALYWYRQSLGQGLEFLIYFQGNSAPDKSGLPSDRFSAERTGGSVSTLTIQRTQQEDSAVYLCASSLDGTQYSNQPQHFGDGTRLSIL.

The rearrangement links TRBV5-1 to TRBJ1-4; 8 bases map to TRBD1. This CDR3 spans 15 amino acids. Trimming took 5 bases from V and 5 from J; bases not matched to a gene: 8. Germline V gene sequence: CDR1 SGHRS, CDR2 YFSETQ. The DNA for the CDR3 is TGCGCCAGCAGACCGTCCAGGGGGCAAAATGAAAAACTGTTTTTT. Translating it yields CASRPSRGQNEKLFF. The whole variable domain, remainder taken from reference TRBV5-1 and TRBJ1-4, is KAGVTQTPRYLIKTRGQQVTLSCSPISGHRSVSWYQQTPGQGLQFLFEYFSETQRNKGNFPGRFSGRQFSNSRSEMNVSTLELGDSALYLCASRPSRGQNEKLFFGSGTQLSVL.

The rearrangement links TRBV4-3 to TRBJ1-3; D is unclear. V was cut by 0 bases and J by 7 bases, with 13 bases left in between. This CDR3 is 15 amino acids long. Per germline, CDR1 LGHNA and CDR2 YSLEER. The CDR3 DNA reads TGCGCCAGCAGCCAAGATAGGAATTTGTGGAACACCATATATTTT. This codes for CASSQDRNLWNTIYF.

The gene calls are TRBV27 and TRBJ2-1, with D possibly being TRBD1 (6 bases). This CDR3 spans 13 amino acids. The ends were cut back, 10 bases at V and 0 bases at J, with 10 bases in the middle. Germline V gene lookup returns CDR1 MNHEY and CDR2 SMNVEV (reference sequence). The CDR3 nucleotides are TGTGCCACCAGGGGAATCTCCTACAATGAGCAGTTCTTC. This translates into CATRGISYNEQFF.

The chain couples TRBV2 to TRBJ2-5; D unresolved. Germline CDR1 SNHLY, CDR2 FYNNEI. This CDR3 has 15 residues. V lost 2 bases to trimming and J lost 5 bases, with 15 bases between them. This CDR3 reads CASSESPLRLETQYF. The CDR3 nucleotides read TGTGCCAGCAGTGAATCCCCCCTTAGGTTGGAGACCCAGTACTTC.

The chain couples TRBV5-1 to TRBJ2-7, with 8 bases fitting TRBD2. With 4 bases clipped from V and 3 bases from J, the junction kept 9 bases outside the gene matches. The CDR3 contains 15 residues. Germline values: CDR1 SGHRS, CDR2 YFSETQ. This CDR3 is CASSPSGGGGYEQYF. The CDR3 region has the DNA TGCGCCAGCAGCCCGTCCGGGGGGGGAGGCTACGAGCAGTACTTC. Looking up the rest from reference TRBV5-1 and TRBJ2-7 gives the full variable domain: KAGVTQTPRYLIKTRGQQVTLSCSPISGHRSVSWYQQTPGQGLQFLFEYFSETQRNKGNFPGRFSGRQFSNSRSEMNVSTLELGDSALYLCASSPSGGGGYEQYFGPGTRLTVT.